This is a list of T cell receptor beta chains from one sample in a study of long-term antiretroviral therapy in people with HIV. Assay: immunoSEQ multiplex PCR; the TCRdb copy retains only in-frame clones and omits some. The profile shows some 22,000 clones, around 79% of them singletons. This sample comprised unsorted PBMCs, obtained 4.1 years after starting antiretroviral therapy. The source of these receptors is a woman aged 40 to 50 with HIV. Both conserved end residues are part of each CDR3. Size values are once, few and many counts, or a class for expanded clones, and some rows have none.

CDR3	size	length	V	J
CATSRDSQGPDTQYF	NA	15	TRBV15	TRBJ2-3
CASSYGSTDTQYF	few	13	TRBV6-5	TRBJ2-3
CAWSVAGRRATNEKLFF	NA	17	TRBV30	TRBJ1-4
CASSAPTSGISYNEQFF	NA	17	TRBV9	TRBJ2-1
CASSPTLADYRANEQFF	NA	17	TRBV7-9	TRBJ2-1
CASRQGATEAFF	few	12	TRBV2	TRBJ1-1
CASSHRGTNTEAFF	NA	14	TRBV23-1	TRBJ1-1
CASSPLGGSSDTQYF	NA	15	TRBV18	TRBJ2-3
CASSVGGNGYTF	NA	12	TRBV9	TRBJ1-2
CASSPASGANVLTF	once	14	TRBV18	TRBJ2-6
CASARTVGELFF	few	12	TRBV25-1	TRBJ2-2
CASSELTGGMETQYF	NA	15	TRBV7-7	TRBJ2-5
CASSYSQGNSPLHF	NA	14	TRBV6-5	TRBJ1-6
CASSLGLAGDASGELFF	NA	17	TRBV4-1	TRBJ2-2
CASSLWGDSGANVLTF	NA	16	TRBV7-9	TRBJ2-6
CASSLNSHGRNNEQFF	once	16	TRBV11-2	TRBJ2-1
CASSINGNQPQHF	few	13	TRBV19	TRBJ1-5
CASSFGPPGPGNTIYF	once	16	TRBV11-2	TRBJ1-3
CASTSGTGSYNEQFF	NA	15	TRBV5-4	TRBJ2-1
CACVDSGSYNEQFF	NA	14	TRBV30	TRBJ2-1
CASSLQGATGELFF	NA	14	TRBV19	TRBJ2-2
CASSLVAGGPHEQFF	NA	15	TRBV7-9	TRBJ2-1
CASSLWGGVGRDTQYF	NA	16	TRBV27	TRBJ2-3
CASSPRTVRDETQYF	NA	15	TRBV6-5	TRBJ2-5
CASSLFGPNTGELFF	NA	15	TRBV11-1	TRBJ2-2
CASSLSLDVGGYGYTF	NA	16	TRBV5-4	TRBJ1-2
CASSEGQGARDEQFF	NA	15	TRBV2	TRBJ2-1
CASRTGPNQPQHF	NA	13	TRBV27	TRBJ1-5
CASSYSLGSNYGYTF	NA	15	TRBV6-7	TRBJ1-2
CSAPSPDTQYF	NA	11	TRBV20-1	TRBJ2-3
CTGEGITDTQYF	NA	12	TRBV29-1	TRBJ2-3
CATLVQGSYNEQFF	once	14	TRBV12-5	TRBJ2-1
CASSSRNTEAFF	NA	12	TRBV5-1	TRBJ1-1
CASSLGASDGNEQFF	NA	15	TRBV11-2	TRBJ2-1
CASSLLAGGVDEQFF	NA	15	TRBV27	TRBJ2-1
CASSPTGGFWGYTF	NA	14	TRBV7-2	TRBJ1-2
CASSLAGGVGAFF	NA	13	TRBV7-2	TRBJ1-1
CASTTDPPQSPLHF	few	14	TRBV6-1	TRBJ1-6
CATSRGQPNTEAFF	NA	14	TRBV15	TRBJ1-1
CAWSVPGRQGAEAFF	once	15	TRBV30	TRBJ1-1
CASSGEGNTEAFF	NA	13	TRBV2	TRBJ1-1
CASSDAGRVIAFF	NA	13	TRBV11-2	TRBJ1-1
CASSQPITDSHEAFF	NA	15	TRBV4-2	TRBJ1-1
CASSLVQEVLTEAFF	NA	15	TRBV11-2	TRBJ1-1
CASSLRTPPGEQYF	NA	14	TRBV11-2	TRBJ2-7
CASSGDRGRYEQYF	once	14	TRBV6-1	TRBJ2-7
CASSPGTGYNQPQHF	NA	15	TRBV5-6	TRBJ1-5
CASSLGGNTEAFF	NA	13	TRBV5-4	TRBJ1-1
CASSVREGQPQHF	once	13	TRBV9	TRBJ1-5
CASSYLAGGTDTQYF	NA	15	TRBV6-5	TRBJ2-3
CASSQKDRDYEQYF	once	14	TRBV4-1	TRBJ2-7
CASRQRDRDRDALGYGYTF	NA	19	TRBV9	TRBJ1-2
CATSRGGEGATEAFF	NA	15	TRBV15	TRBJ1-1